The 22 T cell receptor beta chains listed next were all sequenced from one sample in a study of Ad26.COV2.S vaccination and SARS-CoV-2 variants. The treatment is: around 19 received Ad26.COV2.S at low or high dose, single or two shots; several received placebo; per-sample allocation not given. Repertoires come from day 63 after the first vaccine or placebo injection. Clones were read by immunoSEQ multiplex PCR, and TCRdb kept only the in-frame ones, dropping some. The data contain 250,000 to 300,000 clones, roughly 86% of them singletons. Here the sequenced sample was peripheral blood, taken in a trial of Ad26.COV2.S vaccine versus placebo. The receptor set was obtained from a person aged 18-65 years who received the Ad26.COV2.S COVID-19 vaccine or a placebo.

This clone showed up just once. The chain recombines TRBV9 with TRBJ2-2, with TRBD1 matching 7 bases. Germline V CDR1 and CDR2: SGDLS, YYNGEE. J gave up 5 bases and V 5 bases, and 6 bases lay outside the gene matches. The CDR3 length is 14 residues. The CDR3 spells CASRRGLGTGELFF. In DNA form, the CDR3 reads TGTGCCAGCAGGAGGGGGCTAGGGACCGGGGAGCTGTTTTTT.

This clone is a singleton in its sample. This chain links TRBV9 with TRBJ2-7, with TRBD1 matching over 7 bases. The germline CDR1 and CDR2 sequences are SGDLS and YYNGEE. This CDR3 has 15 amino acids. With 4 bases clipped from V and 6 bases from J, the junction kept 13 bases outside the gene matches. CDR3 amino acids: CASSPWDSSGFEQYF. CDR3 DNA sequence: TGTGCCAGCAGCCCATGGGACAGCTCCGGTTTCGAGCAGTACTTC.

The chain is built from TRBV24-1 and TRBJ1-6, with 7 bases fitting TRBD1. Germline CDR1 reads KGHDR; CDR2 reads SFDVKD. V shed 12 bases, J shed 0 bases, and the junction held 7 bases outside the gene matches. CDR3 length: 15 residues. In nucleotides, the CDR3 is TGTGCCCCTGGGGGACAGAACTCCTATAATTCACCCCTCCACTTT. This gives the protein CAPGGQNSYNSPLHF.

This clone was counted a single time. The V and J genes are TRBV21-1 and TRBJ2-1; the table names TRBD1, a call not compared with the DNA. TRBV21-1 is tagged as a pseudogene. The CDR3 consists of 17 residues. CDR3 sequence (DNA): TGTGCCAGCAGCAAAACCCCGGGGGACAGGGGTCCCAATGAGCAGTTCTTC. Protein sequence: CASSKTPGDRGPNEQFF.

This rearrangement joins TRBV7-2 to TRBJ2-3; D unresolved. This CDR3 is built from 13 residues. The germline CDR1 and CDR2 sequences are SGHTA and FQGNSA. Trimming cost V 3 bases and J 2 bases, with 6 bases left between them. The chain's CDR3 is CASSLTPTDTQYF. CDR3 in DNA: TGTGCCAGCAGCTTGACCCCCACAGATACGCAGTATTTT.

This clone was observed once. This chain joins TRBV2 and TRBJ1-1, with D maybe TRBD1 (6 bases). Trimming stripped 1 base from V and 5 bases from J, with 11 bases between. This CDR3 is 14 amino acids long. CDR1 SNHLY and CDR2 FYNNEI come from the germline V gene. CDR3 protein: CASSEVWGATEAFF. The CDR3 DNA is TGTGCCAGCAGTGAAGTTTGGGGGGCTACTGAAGCTTTCTTT.

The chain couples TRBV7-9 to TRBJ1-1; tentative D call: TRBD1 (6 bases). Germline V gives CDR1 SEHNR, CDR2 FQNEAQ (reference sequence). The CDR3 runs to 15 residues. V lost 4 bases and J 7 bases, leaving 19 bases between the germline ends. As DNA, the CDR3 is TGTGCCAGCAGCTGGCCATCACAGGGTCGAGATGAAGCTTTCTTT. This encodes CASSWPSQGRDEAFF.

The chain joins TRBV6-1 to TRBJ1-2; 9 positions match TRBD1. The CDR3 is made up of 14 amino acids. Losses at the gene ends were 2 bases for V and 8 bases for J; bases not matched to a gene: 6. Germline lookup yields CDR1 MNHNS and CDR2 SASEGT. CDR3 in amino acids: CASSEQQGAFGYTF. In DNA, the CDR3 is TGTGCCAGCAGTGAACAACAGGGGGCGTTCGGCTACACCTTC.

CDR3 sequence reads: CSASEQTNEKLFF. The DNA for the CDR3 is TGCAGTGCTAGTGAACAGACGAATGAAAAACTGTTTTTT. V is TRBV20-1 and J is TRBJ1-4, with D uncertain. Germline CDR1 reads DFQATT; CDR2 reads SNEGSKA (reference sequence). CDR3 length: 13 amino acids. V lost 3 bases, J lost 5 bases, and 10 bases lay in between.

The CDR3 protein is CAISEYGTGDNTGELFF. The CDR3 region has the DNA TGTGCCATCAGTGAGTACGGGACAGGCGATAACACCGGGGAGCTGTTTTTT. The chain is built from TRBV10-3 and TRBJ2-2; 8 nucleotides line up with TRBD1. The CDR3 length is 17 residues. The germline CDR1 and CDR2 sequences are ENHRY and SYGVKD. V shed 1 base, J shed 2 bases, and the junction held 6 bases outside the gene matches.

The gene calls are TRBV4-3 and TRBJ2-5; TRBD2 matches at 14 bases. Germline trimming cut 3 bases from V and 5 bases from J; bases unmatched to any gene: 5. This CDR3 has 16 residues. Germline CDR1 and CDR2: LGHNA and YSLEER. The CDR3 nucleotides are TGCGCCAGCAGCCAGACTAGCGGGGGGGCTTTTGAGACCCAGTACTTC. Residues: CASSQTSGGAFETQYF.

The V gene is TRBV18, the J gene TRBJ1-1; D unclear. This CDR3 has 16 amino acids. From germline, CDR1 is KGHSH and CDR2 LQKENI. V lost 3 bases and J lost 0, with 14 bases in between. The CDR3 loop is CASSPVGQHMNTEAFF. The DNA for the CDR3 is TGTGCCAGCTCACCGGTGGGTCAGCACATGAACACTGAAGCTTTCTTT.

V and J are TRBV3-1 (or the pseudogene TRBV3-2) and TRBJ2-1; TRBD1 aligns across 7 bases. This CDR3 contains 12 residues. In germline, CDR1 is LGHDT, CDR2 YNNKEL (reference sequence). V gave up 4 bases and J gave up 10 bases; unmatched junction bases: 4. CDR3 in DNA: TGTGCCAGCAGCCCGACAGGGAACGAGCAGTTCTTC. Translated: CASSPTGNEQFF.

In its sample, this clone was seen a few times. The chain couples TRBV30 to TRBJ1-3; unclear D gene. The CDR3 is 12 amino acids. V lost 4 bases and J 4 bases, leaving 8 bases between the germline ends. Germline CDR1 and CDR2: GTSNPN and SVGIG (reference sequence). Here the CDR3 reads CAWNTPGNTIYF. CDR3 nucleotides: TGTGCCTGGAACACCCCGGGAAACACCATATATTTT.

This chain's CDR3 is CASGRLAGVTDTQYF. The CDR3 DNA reads TGTGCCAGCGGTAGACTAGCGGGAGTCACAGATACGCAGTATTTT. The chain links TRBV11-1 to TRBJ2-3; 12 nucleotides agree with TRBD2. The CDR3 length is 15 residues. Germline V gene sequence: CDR1 SGHAT, CDR2 FQDESV (reference sequence). V lost 8 bases and J lost 2; bases outside the gene matches: 5.

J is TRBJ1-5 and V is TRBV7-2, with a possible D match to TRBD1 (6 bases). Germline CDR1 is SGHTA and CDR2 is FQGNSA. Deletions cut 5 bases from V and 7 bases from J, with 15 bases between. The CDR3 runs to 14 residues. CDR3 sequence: CASSREGGYQPQHF. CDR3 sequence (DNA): TGTGCCAGCAGCCGCGAGGGGGGATACCAGCCCCAGCATTTT.

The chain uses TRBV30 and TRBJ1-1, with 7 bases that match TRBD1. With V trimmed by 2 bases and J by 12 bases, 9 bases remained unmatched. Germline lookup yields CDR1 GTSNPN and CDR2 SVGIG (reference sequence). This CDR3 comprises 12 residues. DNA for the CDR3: TGTGCCTGGAGTCGGAGACAGGGCCTAACTTTCTTT. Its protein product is CAWSRRQGLTFF.

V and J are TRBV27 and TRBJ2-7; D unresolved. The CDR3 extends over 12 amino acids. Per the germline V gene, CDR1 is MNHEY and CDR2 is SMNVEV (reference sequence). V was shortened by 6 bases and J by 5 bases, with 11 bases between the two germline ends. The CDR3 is CASRLGENEQYF. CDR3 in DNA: TGTGCCAGCAGACTCGGCGAGAACGAGCAGTACTTC.

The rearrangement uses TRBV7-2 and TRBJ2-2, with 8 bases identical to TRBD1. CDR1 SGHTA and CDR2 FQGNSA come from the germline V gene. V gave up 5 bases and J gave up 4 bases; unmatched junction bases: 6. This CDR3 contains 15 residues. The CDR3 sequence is CASSLTGATTGELFF. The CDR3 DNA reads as TGTGCCAGCAGCCTGACAGGGGCCACCACCGGGGAGCTGTTTTTT.

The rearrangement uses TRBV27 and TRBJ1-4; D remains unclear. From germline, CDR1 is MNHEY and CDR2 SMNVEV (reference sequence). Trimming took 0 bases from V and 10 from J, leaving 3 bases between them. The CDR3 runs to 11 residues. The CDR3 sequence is CASSLSGKLFF. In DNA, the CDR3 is TGTGCCAGCAGTTTATCAGGAAAACTGTTTTTT. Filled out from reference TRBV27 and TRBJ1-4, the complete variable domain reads EAQVTQNPRYLITVTGKKLTVTCSQNMNHEYMSWYRQDPGLGLRQIYYSMNVEVTDKGDVPEGYKVSRKEKRNFPLILESPSPNQTSLYFCASSLSGKLFFGSGTQLSVL.

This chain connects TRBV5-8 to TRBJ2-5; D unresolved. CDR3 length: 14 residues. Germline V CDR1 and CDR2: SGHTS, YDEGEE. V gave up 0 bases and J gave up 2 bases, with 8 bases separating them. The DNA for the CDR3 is TGTGCCAGCAGCTTGGGTCGTCAGCAAGAGACCCAGTACTTC. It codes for CASSLGRQQETQYF.

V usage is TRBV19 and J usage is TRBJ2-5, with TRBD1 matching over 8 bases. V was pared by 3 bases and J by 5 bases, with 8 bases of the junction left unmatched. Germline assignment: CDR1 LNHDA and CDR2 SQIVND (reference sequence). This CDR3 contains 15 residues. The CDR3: CASSIGVTGGETQYF. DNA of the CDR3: TGTGCCAGTAGTATTGGGGTCACAGGGGGGGAGACCCAGTACTTC. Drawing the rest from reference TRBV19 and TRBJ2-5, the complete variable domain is DGGITQSPKYLFRKEGQNVTLSCEQNLNHDAMYWYRQDPGQGLRLIYYSQIVNDFQKGDIAEGYSVSREKKESFPLTVTSAQKNPTAFYLCASSIGVTGGETQYFGPGTRLLVL.